This TCR beta chain was recorded in a study of Ad26.COV2.S vaccination and SARS-CoV-2 variants. Turning to the study itself: The study gave Ad26.COV2.S intramuscularly, once or twice 56 days apart.

As to treatment: around 19 received Ad26.COV2.S at low or high dose, single or two shots; roughly five received placebo; per-sample allocation not given. The samples date from day 63 after the first vaccine or placebo injection. Immunization relied on an Ad26 vector, which expressed Wuhan-strain SARS-CoV-2 spike. The germline V gene has CDR1 SEHNR and CDR2 FQNEAQ (reference sequence). This CDR3 region has 16 residues. Remarks on this clone: What it binds is not known. A junction end diverges from the germline sequence, so it may reflect a read error.

Study-level points and caveats: After vaccination, substantial breadth of spike-specific CD8+ and CD4+ responses was reported. In TCR breadth and depth analyses, total T cell responses may have been underestimated.

The protocol was immunoSEQ multiplex PCR, while the TCRdb copy is restricted to in-frame clones and leaves out a portion. Here the sample spans around 270,000 clones, around 88% being singletons. The J gene is TRBJ2-1, the V gene TRBV7-9; 12 nucleotides line up with TRBD2. This receptor was identified in a person aged 18-60 years who received the Ad26.COV2.S COVID-19 vaccine or a placebo. Sequenced material: peripheral blood, taken in a trial of Ad26.COV2.S vaccine versus placebo. The CDR3 sequence is CASSLAGGRTYNEQFF. Written as DNA, the CDR3 is TGTGCCAGCAGCCTAGCGGGGGGGAGGACCTACAATGAGCAGTTCTTC. Combining the CDR3 with reference TRBV7-9 and TRBJ2-1 gives the whole variable domain DTGVSQNPRHKITKRGQNVTFRCDPISEHNRLYWYRQTLGQGPEFLTYFQNEAQLEKSRLLSDRFSAERPKGSFSTLEIQRTEQGDSAMYLCASSLAGGRTYNEQFFGPGTRLTVL.